This passage covers 30 T cell receptor beta chains from one sample sequenced in a study of blood T cell repertoires in COVID-19. Repertoires were generated with immunoSEQ multiplex PCR, while TCRdb's copy carries only in-frame clones and drops some. The sample comprises roughly 130,000 clones, about 86% of which are singletons, and about 10% rests with the top ten. The specimen sequenced was PBMCs or T cells enriched from blood (not recorded which). These receptors were taken from a man aged 45-65 years who had recovered from COVID-19.

This clone was observed once. This CDR3 reads CASRPGGSGYTF. In nucleotides, the CDR3 is TGTGCCAGCCGGCCGGGAGGAAGCGGCTACACCTTC. The gene calls are TRBV28 and TRBJ1-2; D unclear. Germline assignment: CDR1 MDHEN and CDR2 SYDVKM. V gave up 8 bases and J gave up 8 bases, with 15 bases separating them. This CDR3 has 12 residues.

Points on this clone: The identical CDR3 is also encoded by other nucleotide sequences in the sample. This sequence joins TRBV7-9 and TRBJ1-1; a possible D gene is TRBD1 (5 bases). The V gene lost 2 bases and the J gene lost 0 bases, with 7 bases spanning the gap. The germline V gene encodes CDR1 SEHNR and CDR2 FQNEAQ (reference sequence). There are 14 residues in the CDR3. The CDR3 reads CASSLQGMNTEAFF. The DNA for the CDR3 is TGTGCCAGCAGCTTACAGGGCATGAACACTGAAGCTTTCTTT.

This chain links TRBV20-1 with TRBJ1-4; 7 nucleotides align to TRBD1. Germline values: CDR1 DFQATT, CDR2 SNEGSKA (reference sequence). The V segment lost 3 bases and the J segment 5 bases; nucleotides outside the gene matches: 15. This CDR3 is 17 amino acids long. CDR3 loop: CSASGVGYRGSNEKLFF. In DNA form, the CDR3 reads TGCAGTGCTAGTGGGGTGGGCTACAGGGGATCCAATGAAAAACTGTTTTTT.

V gene TRBV7-9 combines with J gene TRBJ1-6; possibly TRBD1 for D (6 bases). The V end lost 4 bases, the J end lost 6 bases, and 19 bases lay between the germline ends. Looked up from germline, CDR1 is SEHNR and CDR2 is FQNEAQ (reference sequence). This CDR3 is 17 amino acids long. The CDR3 protein is CASSSHDITGFNSPLHF. The CDR3 DNA sequence: TGTGCCAGCAGCTCCCACGATATTACAGGGTTTAATTCACCCCTCCACTTT. The complete variable domain, with remaining parts taken from reference TRBV7-9 and TRBJ1-6, reads DTGVSQNPRHKITKRGQNVTFRCDPISEHNRLYWYRQTLGQGPEFLTYFQNEAQLEKSRLLSDRFSAERPKGSFSTLEIQRTEQGDSAMYLCASSSHDITGFNSPLHFGNGTRLTVT.

The chain carries TRBV15 and TRBJ1-4; unclear D gene. The V gene lost 0 bases and the J gene lost 8 bases, with 7 bases spanning the gap. Germline assignment: CDR1 LNHNV and CDR2 YYDKDF (reference sequence). CDR3 length: 13 amino acids. The DNA for the CDR3 is TGTGCCACCAGCAGAGACCGGGAAGAAAAACTGTTTTTT. It yields the protein CATSRDREEKLFF.

This chain joins TRBV7-2 and TRBJ2-5; no firm D call. Germline loops: CDR1 SGHTA, CDR2 FQGNSA. V lost 5 bases to trimming and J lost 5 bases, with 9 bases between them. The CDR3 consists of 12 residues. CDR3 nucleotide sequence: TGTGCCAGCAGCCCCTCACGGGAGACCCAGTACTTC. Translated: CASSPSRETQYF.

The chain has TRBV14 and TRBJ1-2; D gene uncertain. This CDR3 has 12 amino acids. The ends were cut back, 2 bases at V and 6 bases at J, with 7 bases in the middle. Germline loops: CDR1 SGHDN, CDR2 FVKESK. The CDR3 region has the DNA TGTGCCAGCAGCCAACGAGGTCATGGCTACACCTTC. Translating it yields CASSQRGHGYTF.

The V gene is TRBV9, the J gene TRBJ1-1; possible D gene TRBD1, 6 bases. The germline V gene encodes CDR1 SGDLS and CDR2 YYNGEE. The CDR3 spans 14 residues. V gave up 4 bases and J gave up 6 bases, with 16 bases separating them. In DNA form, the CDR3 reads TGTGCCAGCAGCCCCGAACAGGGTCTACCTGAAGCTTTCTTT. The encoded protein is CASSPEQGLPEAFF. Looking up the rest from reference TRBV9 and TRBJ1-1 gives the full variable domain: DSGVTQTPKHLITATGQRVTLRCSPRSGDLSVYWYQQSLDQGLQFLIQYYNGEERAKGNILERFSAQQFPDLHSELNLSSLELGDSALYFCASSPEQGLPEAFFGQGTRLTVV.

This chain connects TRBV7-9 to TRBJ1-1; D may be TRBD1 (5 bases). The CDR3 is made up of 12 amino acids. Germline values: CDR1 SEHNR, CDR2 FQNEAQ (reference sequence). With 5 bases removed from V and 5 bases from J, the gap between germline ends came to 9 bases. The CDR3 loop is CASSPRGTEAFF. CDR3 nucleotide sequence: TGTGCCAGCAGCCCCCGGGGGACTGAAGCTTTCTTT.

The V and J genes are TRBV3-1 (or the pseudogene TRBV3-2) and TRBJ2-1, with D unresolved. Trimming pared 0 bases from V and 2 bases from J, leaving 14 bases between. The germline V gene encodes CDR1 LGHDT and CDR2 YNNKEL (reference sequence). The CDR3 extends over 17 amino acids. The CDR3, as DNA: TGTGCCAGCAGCCAAGATGCCCCCCAGGTAGCCTACAATGAGCAGTTCTTC. Protein sequence: CASSQDAPQVAYNEQFF.

This clone was detected only once. The chain carries TRBV28 and TRBJ1-6; D perhaps matches TRBD1 (5 bases). The V gene's germline CDR1 is MDHEN and CDR2 SYDVKM. V shed 6 bases and J shed 8 bases, with 11 bases lying between them. This CDR3 comprises 13 residues. This chain's CDR3 is CASRLPQDSPLHF. CDR3 nucleotides: TGTGCCAGCAGGCTCCCACAGGATTCACCCCTCCACTTT.

The V call is TRBV30, the J call TRBJ2-7; weak D call: TRBD1 (6 bases). V lost 2 bases and J lost 2, with 13 bases in between. This CDR3 contains 14 residues. Germline V lookup: CDR1 GTSNPN, CDR2 SVGIG (reference sequence). CDR3: CAWSPKQGAYEQYF. CDR3 DNA: TGTGCCTGGAGTCCGAAACAGGGAGCCTACGAGCAGTACTTC.

The genes are TRBV10-3 and TRBJ1-1; 7 bases match TRBD1. The CDR3 extends over 14 amino acids. With 10 bases clipped from V and 2 bases from J, the junction kept 10 bases outside the gene matches. Germline CDR1 ENHRY, CDR2 SYGVKD. This chain's CDR3 is CATHWQGGNTEAFF. The CDR3 DNA reads as TGTGCCACCCATTGGCAGGGGGGAAACACTGAAGCTTTCTTT.

The rearrangement joins TRBV24-1 to TRBJ2-5; maybe TRBD2 (7 bases). V was clipped by 3 bases and J by 4 bases, with 11 bases between them. The CDR3 spans 14 residues. From germline, CDR1 is KGHDR and CDR2 SFDVKD. The CDR3 region is CATSDGGAPETQYF. The CDR3 nucleotides are TGTGCCACCAGTGATGGGGGGGCCCCAGAGACCCAGTACTTC.

The sample holds a few counts of this clone. This CDR3 is CASSPGTSRQTGELFF. The CDR3 coding sequence is TGTGCCAGCAGCCCCGGGACTAGCCGTCAGACCGGGGAGCTGTTTTTT. This rearrangement joins TRBV11-1 to TRBJ2-2, with TRBD2 matching over 9 bases. J gave up 5 bases and V 5 bases, and 9 bases lay outside the gene matches. The CDR3 covers 16 residues. Germline CDR1 SGHAT, CDR2 FQDESV (reference sequence). Filled out from reference TRBV11-1 and TRBJ2-2, the complete variable domain reads EAEVAQSPRYKITEKSQAVAFWCDPISGHATLYWYRQILGQGPELLVQFQDESVVDDSQLPKDRFSAERLKGVDSTLKIQPAELGDSAMYLCASSPGTSRQTGELFFGEGSRLTVL.

This clone was seen only once. The genes are TRBV5-4 and TRBJ2-3, with D possibly matching TRBD2 (5 bases). Germline CDR1 SGHNT, CDR2 YYREEE (reference sequence). The CDR3 loop spans 14 amino acids. V was cut by 1 base and J by 1 base, with 7 bases left in between. CDR3 DNA: TGTGCCAGCAGCTTGTTCGGGGGCACAGATACGCAGTATTTT. Translated, it gives CASSLFGGTDTQYF.

The rearrangement links TRBV7-9 to TRBJ2-5; TRBD1 agrees at 8 bases. Germline CDR1 is SEHNR and CDR2 is FQNEAQ (reference sequence). The CDR3 totals 16 residues. The J segment lost 4 bases and the V segment lost 6 bases, leaving 13 bases of the junction unmatched. The CDR3 here is CASRDRATAEGETQYF. CDR3 in DNA: TGTGCCAGCAGGGACAGGGCCACCGCCGAAGGAGAGACCCAGTACTTC.

The chain employs TRBV19 and TRBJ1-2; weak D call: TRBD1 (5 bases). The CDR3 contains 16 residues. Trimming stripped 5 bases from V and 3 bases from J, with 19 bases between. Germline V lookup: CDR1 LNHDA, CDR2 SQIVND (reference sequence). The DNA for the CDR3 is TGTGCCAGTAGTCCCCGAGGCCAGGGCGGGGACTATGGCTACACCTTC. Translating gives CASSPRGQGGDYGYTF. Full variable domain (rest looked up from reference TRBV19 and TRBJ1-2): DGGITQSPKYLFRKEGQNVTLSCEQNLNHDAMYWYRQDPGQGLRLIYYSQIVNDFQKGDIAEGYSVSREKKESFPLTVTSAQKNPTAFYLCASSPRGQGGDYGYTFGSGTRLTVV.

The rearrangement links TRBV19 to TRBJ2-3, with 11 bases fitting TRBD2. There are 18 residues in the CDR3. V was clipped by 6 bases and J by 0 bases; unmatched bases: 11. Per germline, CDR1 LNHDA and CDR2 SQIVND (reference sequence). Here the CDR3 DNA reads TGTGCCAGTAGACCGCTAGCGGGGGGTAGAACTAGCACAGATACGCAGTATTTT. Its protein is CASRPLAGGRTSTDTQYF. Together with reference TRBV19 and TRBJ2-3, the CDR3 gives the full variable domain: DGGITQSPKYLFRKEGQNVTLSCEQNLNHDAMYWYRQDPGQGLRLIYYSQIVNDFQKGDIAEGYSVSREKKESFPLTVTSAQKNPTAFYLCASRPLAGGRTSTDTQYFGPGTRLTVL.

The chain employs TRBV4-3 and TRBJ2-2; 11 positions agree with TRBD2. CDR3 size: 14 residues. CDR1 and CDR2 from the germline V gene are LGHNA and YSLEER. Trimming cost V 8 bases and J 7 bases; bases outside gene matches: 6. CDR3 DNA sequence: TGCGCCAGCGGGACTAGCGGTGCTTACGGGGAGCTGTTTTTT. Protein: CASGTSGAYGELFF.

The genes are TRBV5-8 and TRBJ2-3; possible D gene TRBD1, 5 bases. The CDR3 runs to 14 residues. Germline CDR1 and CDR2: SGHTS and YDEGEE. Trimming shortened V by 0 bases and J by 1 base, and 6 bases separated the two germline ends. The CDR3 DNA follows: TGTGCCAGCAGCTTGGAAGGGGGCACAGATACGCAGTATTTT. Translated, it gives CASSLEGGTDTQYF. Using reference TRBV5-8 and TRBJ2-3 for the parts outside the CDR3, the full variable domain is EAGVTQSPTHLIKTRGQQATLRCSPISGHTSVYWYQQALGLGLQFLLWYDEGEERNRGNFPPRFSGRQFPNYSSELNVNALELEDSALYLCASSLEGGTDTQYFGPGTRLTVL.

CDR3 nucleotides: TGCAGCGTTGAAGTCTTGGGAAACAGGCGATTCGAGCAGTACTTC. Protein: CSVEVLGNRRFEQYF. The gene calls are TRBV29-1 and TRBJ2-7, with TRBD1 as a possible D gene (5 bases). The ends were cut back, 1 base at V and 6 bases at J, with 19 bases in the middle. Per the germline V gene, CDR1 is SQVTM and CDR2 is ANQGSEA. The length of the CDR3 is 15 residues.

This chain connects TRBV7-2 to TRBJ1-3; possibly TRBD1 for D (6 bases). Trimming removed 1 base at V and 4 bases at J, with 11 bases between. Germline loops: CDR1 SGHTA, CDR2 FQGNSA. This CDR3 spans 15 amino acids. CDR3 sequence: CASSLGGQKGNTIYF. CDR3 nucleotides: TGTGCCAGCAGCTTAGGGGGGCAAAAGGGAAACACCATATATTTT.

The V gene is TRBV6-2 or TRBV6-3, the J gene TRBJ2-1, with TRBD2 identical over 14 bases. Per the germline V gene, CDR1 is MNHEY and CDR2 is SVGEGT. Trimming took 0 bases from V and 10 from J; bases not matched to a gene: 8. This CDR3 spans 17 amino acids. DNA for the CDR3: TGTGCCAGCAGTTACTCGACTAGCGGGGGGGCTAGAGTGGAGCAGTTCTTC. Encoded protein: CASSYSTSGGARVEQFF.

V gene TRBV11-3 combines with J gene TRBJ2-1; 10 positions match TRBD1. The CDR3 covers 17 residues. Germline lookup yields CDR1 SGHNT and CDR2 YENEEA. With V trimmed by 0 bases and J by 7 bases, 9 bases remained unmatched. The CDR3 DNA reads as TGTGCCAGCAGCTTAGACTTGGGACAGGGGACGCAAAATGAGCAGTTCTTC. This translates into CASSLDLGQGTQNEQFF.

The chain carries TRBV18 and TRBJ1-2; 8 bases are shared with TRBD1. The CDR3 spans 15 residues. Looked up from germline, CDR1 is KGHSH and CDR2 is LQKENI. J gave up 0 bases and V 5 bases, and 5 bases lay outside the gene matches. CDR3 nucleotide sequence: TGTGCCAGCTCATCGCAGGGGGCGACTAACTATGGCTACACCTTC. This gives the protein CASSSQGATNYGYTF.

This chain uses TRBV6-5 with TRBJ2-5; the match to TRBD1 covers 9 bases. The V gene end was trimmed by 6 bases and the J gene end by 5 bases; junction bases not matched to a gene: 4. The CDR3 runs to 13 residues. Germline V gene data show CDR1 as MNHEY and CDR2 as SVGAGI. The CDR3 region is CASRVQGAETQYF. CDR3 nucleotide sequence: TGTGCCAGCAGAGTACAGGGGGCTGAGACCCAGTACTTC.

V gene TRBV6-5 combines with J gene TRBJ1-3; D not resolved. Trimming stripped 6 bases from V and 4 bases from J, with 4 bases between. From germline, CDR1 is MNHEY and CDR2 SVGAGI. The CDR3 spans 11 residues. CDR3 nucleotides: TGTGCCAGCAGCCGGGGAAACACCATATATTTT. Protein sequence: CASSRGNTIYF.

This chain connects TRBV19 to TRBJ1-3; D is ambiguous. Germline CDR1 and CDR2: LNHDA and SQIVND (reference sequence). V lost 3 bases to trimming and J lost 1 base, with 10 bases between them. This CDR3 is built from 15 residues. The CDR3 DNA follows: TGTGCCAGTAGTATGCGGAGGCCGTCTGGAAACACCATATATTTT. Residues: CASSMRRPSGNTIYF.

This clone was recorded only once. This chain uses TRBV7-2 with TRBJ2-7, with D possibly TRBD1 on 6 matching bases. This CDR3 has 14 residues. Trimming took off 5 bases at V and 0 bases at J, with 11 bases between the two ends. The germline V gene encodes CDR1 SGHTA and CDR2 FQGNSA. CDR3 protein: CASSIDRSSYEQYF. CDR3 DNA: TGTGCCAGCAGCATCGACAGGAGCTCCTACGAGCAGTACTTC.